These T cell receptor beta chains were read from a single sample in a study of CXCR3-negative and CXCR3-positive naive CD8 T cells. TCRdb re-called the 5' RACE reads and catalogs CDR3 proteins one per entry, DNA excluded. Across approximately 6,900 distinct CDR3 sequences, the top ten clones capture 1.5% to 2% of the sample. Sequenced: naive CXCR3+ CD8+ T cells from blood. The receptor source for this set is a human donor in good health. Some clones in this sample may be carry-over from other donors' samples. Both conserved end residues are part of each CDR3. The order of the fields is clone size, J gene, V gene, CDR3 protein. Size values are once, few and many counts, or a class for expanded clones, and some rows have none.

medium-sized,TRBJ1-4,TRBV29-1,CSVETGDNEKLFF
medium-sized,TRBJ1-1,TRBV6-6,CASRIQGGTEAFF
.,TRBJ1-2,TRBV29-1,CSVEFRDRGSGGYTF
medium-sized,TRBJ2-1,TRBV29-1,CSGRDYNEQFF
medium-sized,TRBJ1-2,TRBV29-1,CSVEGDIQNYGYTF
medium-sized,TRBJ2-3,TRBV29-1,CSVAGTVVTDTQYF
.,TRBJ2-7,TRBV20-1,CSASVTSGRYSYEQYF
medium-sized,TRBJ1-2,TRBV29-1,CSVEETDGRGYTF
.,TRBJ2-3,TRBV5-1,CASSFGESVGTQYF
medium-sized,TRBJ2-5,TRBV7-3,CASSLVGPHGTETQYF